These T cell receptor beta chains were read from a single sample in a study of blood T cell repertoires in COVID-19. Sequenced by immunoSEQ multiplex PCR; TCRdb stores in-frame clones only, minus some. Of some 310,000 clones in the sample, 85% to 90% were seen once. Sample: PBMCs or T cells enriched from blood (not recorded which). The source of these receptors is a woman in her thirties who had recovered from COVID-19. CDR3s leave out the opening cysteine and the closing phenylalanine or tryptophan.

TRBV27 11 ASSLVGENIQY
TRBV21-1 13 ASSVSRDRAYEQY
TRBV5-1 11 ASSFGDNRKLF
TRBV7-2 14 ASSRLAGGNTDTQY
TRBV11-2 17 ASSPQGTGRLESDTEAF
TRBV21-1 17 ASSKDAGTVRPANYGYT
TRBV9 12 ASSELTGVGGYT
TRBV28 12 ASSSVGANYGYT
TRBV30 14 AWSAPPRLTNEKLF
TRBV14 14 ASSPRWDIRTGELF
TRBV5-6 10 ASNLYRGGYT
TRBV5-1 16 ASSLFHSGDKYSYEQY
TRBV6-2/TRBV6-3 12 ASSSDRAGQPQH
TRBV10-1 12 ASSDQITGNTIY
TRBV27 12 ASSLIGSYTEAF
TRBV27 12 ASSLYRGGNTIY
TRBV4-3 13 ASSQEEREEFEQY
TRBV20-1 11 SASFFGASRYT
TRBV3-1/TRBV3-2 16 ASSPSKRDRDIQETQY
TRBV3-1/TRBV3-2 15 ASSPQGTVVMNTEAF
TRBV7-9 14 ASSGQGAISNQPQH
TRBV5-1 16 ASSLFGTGALISYGYT
TRBV9 12 ASSPRASPDTQY
TRBV15 11 ATSRVSGNEQF
TRBV7-2 12 ASSLQGHNYGYT
TRBV11-2 15 ASSLGDRDYSNQPQH
TRBV6-2/TRBV6-3 12 ASSRLAGANEQY
TRBV10-1 12 ASSRTSSSGELF
TRBV6-5 13 ASSTAPGTPYEQY
TRBV11-2 13 ASSFHGSEYNEQF
TRBV5-4 13 ASSLDPSSYNEQF
TRBV21-1 13 ASSKAGDRGPEAF
TRBV7-2 14 ASSSGQGGAGNTIY
TRBV2 11 ASSPYSNQPQH
TRBV11-3 13 ASSERGTSGNEQF
TRBV4-2 15 ASSQIQGIGNSFGYT
TRBV7-9 15 ASSQRGTSLNNSPLH
TRBV27 14 ASSLQGAAGIQPQH
TRBV6-5 12 ASSYSGTESEAF
TRBV10-2 18 ASSESRTGGQTFRNQPQH
TRBV6-5 14 ASSYAGQPLNTEAF
TRBV6-5 12 ASSPTGSGYGYT
TRBV18 12 ASSPLGLQETQY
TRBV19 15 ASSFLSTRSSYNEQF
TRBV10-3 12 AIKDTKETDTQY
TRBV19 12 ATGHRGLNQPQH
TRBV10-3 13 AIRPPGGGADRAF
TRBV18 16 ASSPQDAGTGGTGELF
TRBV9 12 AGSTGGTTDTQY
TRBV28 11 ASSSGQGPGYT
TRBV19 13 ASSVGQGSTDTQY
TRBV5-4 14 ASSPPGTGTFGEQF
TRBV2 12 ASRMGGSGNTIY
TRBV4-3 14 ASSRWTSTSTDTQY
TRBV19 13 ASSQEGDRPYEQY
TRBV24-1 17 ATTEAVVSGCPGNTEAF
TRBV7-3 11 ASSSRPGETQY
TRBV6-5 12 ASRGKRYTDTQY
TRBV18 14 ASSPDEAPLYNEQF